The TCR beta chain under discussion was sequenced for a study of blood T cell repertoires in COVID-19. In the authors' methods: The authors estimated nucleated cell counts from reference gene primer amplification. Libraries were prepared by immunoSEQ multiplex PCR; TCRdb keeps only in-frame clonotypes and omits some of them. V, J and clone size were drawn from that table, and D and trimming were deduced from the DNA. In the table there are fewer than 40,000 clones, about 90% of which are singletons. CDR1 is MNHEY and CDR2 is SMNVEV in the germline V gene (reference sequence). This CDR3 is 16 amino acids long. Unmatched junction bases numbered 12, after V lost 5 bases and J lost 6 bases.

The rearrangement links TRBV27 to TRBJ2-7; 11 positions agree with TRBD2. The receptor's source is a woman aged 40 to 50 with active or convalescent COVID-19. The sequenced sample was peripheral blood. As DNA, the CDR3 is TGTGCCAGCAGTCCCAGCCTCGGGACTAGCGGACGCGAGCAGTACTTC. The encoded protein is CASSPSLGTSGREQYF.